The clone carrying this T cell receptor beta chain has ten or more counts. Each sample came from a Caucasian adult donor living in Nashville, Tennessee. The record originates from a study of shared clonotypes between healthy human individuals. The length of the CDR3 is 15 residues. V was cut by 6 bases and J by 3 bases, with 16 bases left in between. Per the germline V gene, CDR1 is MDHEN and CDR2 is SYDVKM. Measured with immunoSEQ multiplex PCR; TCRdb has only the in-frame clones, and not every one. The sample contains around 120,000 clones, less than 80% of which appear only once. Input material: memory CD8+ T cells sorted from blood. Indicated subset: CD45RO+ cells pooled with CCR7-negative TemRA cells. This TCR was recovered from a woman between 25 and 40 years old in good health. The chain carries TRBV28 and TRBJ2-3; tentatively, D is TRBD1 or TRBD2 (6 bases each). The DNA of the CDR3 is TGTGCCAGCAGGTCGGGGGCGCAGGAAACAGATACGCAGTATTTT. It codes for CASRSGAQETDTQYF.